This T cell receptor beta chain was identified in a study of PD-1 blockade in classical Hodgkin lymphoma. Findings and limits, study-wide: Baseline diversity resembling that of newly diagnosed patients was seen in complete responders. Reported findings placed baseline TCR diversity lower in newly diagnosed patients (compared with healthy donors).

Every single patient, without exception, relapsed after autologous stem cell transplantation, and brentuximab vedotin exposure varied. Produced via immunoSEQ multiplex PCR; TCRdb's table is partial and in-frame only. The table includes around 42,000 clones, 60% to 85% detected once. Worth noting for this clone: The antigen remains undetermined.

From germline, CDR1 is MDHEN and CDR2 SYDVKM. The CDR3 length is 13 residues. Between the trimmed V and J ends, which lost 3 bases and 3 bases, there was a span of 8 bases. The TCR originated in a human donor with classical Hodgkin lymphoma. This specimen consisted of peripheral blood mononuclear cells (PBMCs), obtained at baseline. The chain recombines TRBV28 with TRBJ1-1; no reliable D call. The CDR3 sequence is CASSFFRDTEAFF. The CDR3 nucleotides are TGTGCCAGCAGTTTCTTTAGGGACACTGAAGCTTTCTTT.